Listed below are T cell receptor beta chains from one sample, sequenced in a study of blood T cell repertoires in COVID-19. Repertoires were generated with immunoSEQ multiplex PCR, while TCRdb's copy carries only in-frame clones and drops some. Here the sample spans around 50,000 clones, roughly nine tenths being singletons. Specimen: peripheral blood. All receptors derive from a man between 65 and 85 years old with active COVID-19. The CDR3 runs from the conserved cysteine through the conserved F or W. Each record gives: V gene, J gene, D gene, CDR3 protein. The D gene is left open where the match is weak.

TRBV30,TRBJ1-2,NA,CAWSVSGYGYTF
TRBV19,TRBJ2-3,NA,CASSLGLSGRGTDTQYF
TRBV18,TRBJ2-7,NA,CASSLTEYEQYF
TRBV7-8,TRBJ1-5,NA,CASSFGGTYQPQHF
TRBV29-1,TRBJ2-7,NA,CSVEVSLVGSYEQYF
TRBV7-9,TRBJ2-3,NA,CASSLAGGGDTQYF
TRBV3-1/TRBV3-2,TRBJ1-5,NA,CASSQGGHNTTYQPQHF
TRBV4-2,TRBJ2-5,NA,CASSQGSRGKKETQYF
TRBV7-9,TRBJ2-7,NA,CASSLGGMSGLEQYF
TRBV29-1,TRBJ1-4,NA,CSVRGTANEKLFF
TRBV9,TRBJ1-3,NA,CASSEDIFSGNTIYF
TRBV18,TRBJ2-1,NA,CASSLDLEQFF
TRBV18,TRBJ2-5,TRBD2,CASSPITSGEETQYF
TRBV6-5,TRBJ1-1,NA,CASKEDGSWNTEAFF
TRBV27,TRBJ2-2,NA,CASSSYRDTGELFF
TRBV24-1,TRBJ1-2,TRBD1,CATAGDSNYGYTF
TRBV6-5,TRBJ1-2,NA,CASSTGWWGYTF
TRBV5-1,TRBJ2-2,TRBD1,CASSLGQGLTGELFF
TRBV19,TRBJ2-7,NA,CASSIWRGGEQYF
TRBV7-9,TRBJ2-1,TRBD2,CASSLPSAGGSNNEQFF
TRBV20-1,TRBJ2-7,NA,CSASVPNYEQYF